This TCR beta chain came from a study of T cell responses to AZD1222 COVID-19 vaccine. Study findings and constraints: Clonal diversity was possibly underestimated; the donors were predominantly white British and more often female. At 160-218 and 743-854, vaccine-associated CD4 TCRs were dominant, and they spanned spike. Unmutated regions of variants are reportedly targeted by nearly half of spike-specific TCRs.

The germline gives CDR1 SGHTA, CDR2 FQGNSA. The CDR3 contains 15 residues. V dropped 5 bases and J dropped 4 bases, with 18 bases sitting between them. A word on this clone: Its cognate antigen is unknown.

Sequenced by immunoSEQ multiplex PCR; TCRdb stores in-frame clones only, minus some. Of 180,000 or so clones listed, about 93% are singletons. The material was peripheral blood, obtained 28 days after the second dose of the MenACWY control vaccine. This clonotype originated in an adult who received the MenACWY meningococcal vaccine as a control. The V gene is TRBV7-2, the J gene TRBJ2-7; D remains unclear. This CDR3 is CASSPDRTSSYEQYF. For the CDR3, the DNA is TGTGCCAGCAGCCCCGACCGAACCTCATCGTACGAGCAGTACTTC.